Listed below are T cell receptor beta chains from one sample, sequenced in a study of a mutant IDH1 vaccine in newly diagnosed glioma. Generated by immunoSEQ multiplex PCR, the TCRdb table keeps only in-frame clones and is missing some. The sample lists roughly 130,000 clones, around 80% occurring once. Their cognate antigens are unknown. The source material was PBMCs, sampled from a glioma patient whose treatment included an IDH1 peptide vaccine. Receptor source: a man in his forties with glioma. Both conserved end residues are part of each CDR3. D genes are given only for firm matches. Expanded clones are given a class, and other clones once, few, many or no size at all.

>NA|NA|TRBV6-5|TRBJ1-6
TGTGCCAGCAGTTACTGGCACAGGGAGAATTCACCCCTCCACTTT
CASSYWHRENSPLHF
>NA|TRBD2|TRBV6-5|TRBJ2-5
TGTGCCAGCAGTTACTGGACTAGCGGGGTAGAGACCCAGTACTTC
CASSYWTSGVETQYF
>NA|NA|TRBV5-1|TRBJ2-6
TGCGCCAGCACACGTTCACGGTTCACAAAGTCGGGCCAACGTCCTGACTTC
CASTRSRFTKSGQRPDF
>NA|NA|TRBV13|TRBJ1-4
TGTGCCAGCAGCCTCCGACAAGGGTGGAATGAAAAACTGTTTTTT
CASSLRQGWNEKLFF
>NA|NA|TRBV10-2|TRBJ2-5
TGCGCCAGCAGCTCCCTCGCGGGGTGGGCAGAGACCCAGTACTTC
CASSSLAGWAETQYF
>NA|NA|TRBV2|TRBJ1-6
TGTGCCAGCAGTGAACTTCTGGGTTCACCCCTCCACTTT
CASSELLGSPLHF
>NA|NA|TRBV19|TRBJ2-3
TGTGCCAGTAGTTCCGCCGGGACCAGAAATTTGGATACGCAGTATTTT
CASSSAGTRNLDTQYF
>NA|NA|TRBV7-8|TRBJ1-1
TGTGCCAGCAGCTTAGAGGGGGTAAAGAACACTGAAGCTTTCTTT
CASSLEGVKNTEAFF
>once|TRBD2|TRBV6-6|TRBJ2-3
TGTGCCAGCATCCCCGGGACTAGCGGGTACACAGATACGCAGTATTTT
CASIPGTSGYTDTQYF
>NA|NA|TRBV7-2|TRBJ1-1
TGTGCCAGCAGCTTAGCGGGACTTACCGGGAGAGTGGAAGCTTTCTTT
CASSLAGLTGRVEAFF
>NA|TRBD1|TRBV5-1|TRBJ2-1
TGCGCCAGCAGCTCGGGACAGTACAATGAGCAGTTCTTC
CASSSGQYNEQFF
>NA|NA|TRBV2|TRBJ2-2
TGTGCCAGCAGTTCCCAGGTGAACACCGGGGAGCTGTTTTTT
CASSSQVNTGELFF
>NA|NA|TRBV29-1|TRBJ2-1
TGCAGCGTCTGGGGGTACAATGAGCAGTTCTTC
CSVWGYNEQFF
>NA|NA|TRBV15|TRBJ2-7
TGTGCCACCAGCGGGACCTCTGGGGGAGCCTACTACGAGCAGTACTTC
CATSGTSGGAYYEQYF
>NA|NA|TRBV7-2|TRBJ2-3
TGTGCCAGCAGCTTAGTTACGAGGGGCCCAGATACGCAGTATTTT
CASSLVTRGPDTQYF
>NA|NA|TRBV19|TRBJ2-5
TGTGCCAGTAGTAAGGCCCTCGGGCGGCAAGAGACCCAGTACTTC
CASSKALGRQETQYF
>once|TRBD2|TRBV11-2|TRBJ2-6
TGTGCCAGCAGTTCCCCCCAGCGGGAGGGTGCTGGGGCCAACGTCCTGACTTTC
CASSSPQREGAGANVLTF